This entry describes one T cell receptor (beta chain). The CDR3 consists of 15 residues. Germline lookup yields CDR1 SGHTA and CDR2 FQGNSA. The J segment lost 7 bases and the V segment lost 0 bases, leaving 2 bases of the junction unmatched. Profiling relied on immunoSEQ multiplex PCR, and the TCRdb table lists in-frame clones only, not all of them. The sample has about 67,000 clones; roughly nine tenths are singletons. This specimen comes from a study of T cells after somatic rescue of genetic block. The sequencing input was peripheral blood mononuclear cells (PBMCs). The J gene is TRBJ1-6, the V gene TRBV7-2; 8 positions match TRBD1. This receptor was taken from a man aged 35 to 55. The CDR3 DNA reads TGTGCCAGCAGCTTAGCACAGGGGGTAAATTCACCCCTCCACTTT. Residues: CASSLAQGVNSPLHF.